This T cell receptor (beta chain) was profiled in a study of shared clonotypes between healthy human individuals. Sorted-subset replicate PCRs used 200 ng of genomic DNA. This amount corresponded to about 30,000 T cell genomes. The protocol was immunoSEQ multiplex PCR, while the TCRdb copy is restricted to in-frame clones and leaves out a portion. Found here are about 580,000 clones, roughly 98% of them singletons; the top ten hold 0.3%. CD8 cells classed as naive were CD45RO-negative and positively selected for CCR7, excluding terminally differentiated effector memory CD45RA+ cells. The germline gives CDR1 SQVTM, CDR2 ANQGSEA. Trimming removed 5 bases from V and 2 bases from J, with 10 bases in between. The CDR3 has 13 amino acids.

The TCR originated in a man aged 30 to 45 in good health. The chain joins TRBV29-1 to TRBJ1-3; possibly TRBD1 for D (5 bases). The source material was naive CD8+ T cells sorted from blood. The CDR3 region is CSVQAGTGNTIYF. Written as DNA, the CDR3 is TGCAGCGTTCAGGCAGGGACTGGAAACACCATATATTTT. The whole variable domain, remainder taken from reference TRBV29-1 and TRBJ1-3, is SAVISQKPSRDICQRGTSLTIQCQVDSQVTMMFWYRQQPGQSLTLIATANQGSEATYESGFVIDKFPISRPNLTFSTLTVSNMSPEDSSIYLCSVQAGTGNTIYFGEGSWLTVV.